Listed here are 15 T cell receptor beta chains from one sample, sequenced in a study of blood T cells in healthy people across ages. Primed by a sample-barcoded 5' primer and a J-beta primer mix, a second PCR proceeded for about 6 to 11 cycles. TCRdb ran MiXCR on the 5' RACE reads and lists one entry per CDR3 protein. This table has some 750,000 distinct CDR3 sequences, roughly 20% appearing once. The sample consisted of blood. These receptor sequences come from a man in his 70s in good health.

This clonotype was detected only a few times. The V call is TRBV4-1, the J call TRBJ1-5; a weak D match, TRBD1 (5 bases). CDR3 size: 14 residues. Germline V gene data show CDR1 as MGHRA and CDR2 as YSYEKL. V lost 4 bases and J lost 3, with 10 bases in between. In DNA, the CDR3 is TGCGCCAGCAGCCTGGGGGGGATCAATCAGCCCCAGCATTTT. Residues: CASSLGGINQPQHF.

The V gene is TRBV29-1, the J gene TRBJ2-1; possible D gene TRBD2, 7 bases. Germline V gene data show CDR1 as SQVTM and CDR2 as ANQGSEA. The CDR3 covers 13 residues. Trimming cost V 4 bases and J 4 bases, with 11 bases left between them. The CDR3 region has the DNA TGCAGCGTTGCGGGGGGCCGGTACAATGAGCAGTTCTTC. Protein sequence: CSVAGGRYNEQFF.

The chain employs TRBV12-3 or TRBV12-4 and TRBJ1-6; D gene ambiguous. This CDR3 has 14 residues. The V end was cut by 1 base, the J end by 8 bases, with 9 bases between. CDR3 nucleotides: TGTGCCAGCAGTTTAGAGGGAAAGCATTCACCCCTCCACTTT. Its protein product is CASSLEGKHSPLHF.

CDR3 coding DNA: TGTGCCAGCAGGCCCGGGACGCTGACCTACGAGCAGTACGTC. Its translation: CASRPGTLTYEQYV. The chain combines TRBV6-2 or TRBV6-3 with TRBJ2-7; either TRBD1 or TRBD2 may fit D (5 bases each). V lost 6 bases and J 2 bases, leaving 14 bases between the germline ends. CDR3 length: 14 amino acids. The germline gives CDR1 MNHEY, CDR2 SVGEGT.

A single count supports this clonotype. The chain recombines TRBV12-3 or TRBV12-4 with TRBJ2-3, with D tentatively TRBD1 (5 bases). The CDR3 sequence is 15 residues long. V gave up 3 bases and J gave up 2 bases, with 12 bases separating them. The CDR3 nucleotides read TGTGCCAGCAGTTTGAACAGGATATCCACAGATACGCAGTATTTT. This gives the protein CASSLNRISTDTQYF.

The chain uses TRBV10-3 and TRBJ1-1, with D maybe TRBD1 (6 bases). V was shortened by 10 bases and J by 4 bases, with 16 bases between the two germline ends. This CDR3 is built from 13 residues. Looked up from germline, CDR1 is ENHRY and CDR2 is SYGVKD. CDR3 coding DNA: TGTGCCACCCTAAGGACAGTAGGCACTGAAGCTTTCTTT. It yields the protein CATLRTVGTEAFF.

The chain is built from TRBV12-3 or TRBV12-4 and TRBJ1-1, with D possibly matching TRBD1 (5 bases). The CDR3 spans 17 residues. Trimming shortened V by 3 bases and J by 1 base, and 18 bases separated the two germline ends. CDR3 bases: TGTGCCAGCAGTTTCCACGGTTGGCAGGGTCAGAACACTGAAGCTTTCTTT. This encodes CASSFHGWQGQNTEAFF.

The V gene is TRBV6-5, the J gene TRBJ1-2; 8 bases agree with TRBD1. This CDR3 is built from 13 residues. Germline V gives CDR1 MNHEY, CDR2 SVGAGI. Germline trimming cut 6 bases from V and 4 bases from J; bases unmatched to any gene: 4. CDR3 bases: TGTGCCAGCAGAATGGGACAGGCCTATGGCTACACCTTC. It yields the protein CASRMGQAYGYTF.

In DNA, the CDR3 is TGTGCCAGCAGTCAGACAGGGAATTCACCCCTCCACTTT. Its translation: CASSQTGNSPLHF. The V and J genes are TRBV12-3 or TRBV12-4 and TRBJ1-6; 7 nucleotides align to TRBD1. The CDR3 has 13 residues. After removal of 5 bases from V and 7 bases from J, the junction contained 2 bases not matched to a gene.

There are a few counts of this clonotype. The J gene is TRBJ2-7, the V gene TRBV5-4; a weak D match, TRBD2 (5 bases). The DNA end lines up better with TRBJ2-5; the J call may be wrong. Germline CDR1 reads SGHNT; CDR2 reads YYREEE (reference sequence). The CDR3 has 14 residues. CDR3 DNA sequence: TGTGCCAGCAGTTCGTGGACTCTCCAAGAGACCCAGTACTTC. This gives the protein CASSSWTLQETQYF.

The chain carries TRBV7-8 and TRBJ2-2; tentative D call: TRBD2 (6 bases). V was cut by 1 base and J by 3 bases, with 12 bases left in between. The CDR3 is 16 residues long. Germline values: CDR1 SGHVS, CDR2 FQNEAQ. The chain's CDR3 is CASSLVGRTYTGELFF. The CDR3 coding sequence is TGTGCCAGCAGCTTAGTTGGGAGGACTTACACCGGGGAGCTGTTTTTT.

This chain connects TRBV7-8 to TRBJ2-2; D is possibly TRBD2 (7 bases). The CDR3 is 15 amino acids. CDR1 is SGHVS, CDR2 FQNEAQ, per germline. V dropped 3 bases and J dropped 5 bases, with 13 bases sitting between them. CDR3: CASSFGGAGTGELFF. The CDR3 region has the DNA TGTGCCAGCAGCTTTGGGGGGGCAGGTACCGGGGAGCTGTTTTTT. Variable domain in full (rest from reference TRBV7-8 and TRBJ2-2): GAGVSQSPRYKVAKRGQDVALRCDPISGHVSLFWYQQALGQGPEFLTYFQNEAQLDKSGLPSDRFFAERPEGSVSTLKIQRTQQEDSAVYLCASSFGGAGTGELFFGEGSRLTVL.

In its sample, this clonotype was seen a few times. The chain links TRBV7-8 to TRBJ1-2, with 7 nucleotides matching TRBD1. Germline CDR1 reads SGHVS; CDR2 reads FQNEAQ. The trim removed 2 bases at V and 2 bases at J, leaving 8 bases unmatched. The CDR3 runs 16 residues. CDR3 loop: CASSLLTGQPNYGYTF. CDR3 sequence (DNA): TGTGCCAGCAGCTTATTGACAGGGCAGCCGAACTATGGCTACACCTTC. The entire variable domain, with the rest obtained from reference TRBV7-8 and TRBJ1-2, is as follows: GAGVSQSPRYKVAKRGQDVALRCDPISGHVSLFWYQQALGQGPEFLTYFQNEAQLDKSGLPSDRFFAERPEGSVSTLKIQRTQQEDSAVYLCASSLLTGQPNYGYTFGSGTRLTVV.

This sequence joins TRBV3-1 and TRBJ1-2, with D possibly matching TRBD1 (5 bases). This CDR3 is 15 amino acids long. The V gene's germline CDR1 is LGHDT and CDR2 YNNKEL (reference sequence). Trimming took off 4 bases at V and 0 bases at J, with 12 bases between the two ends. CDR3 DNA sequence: TGTGCCAGCAGCCCCGTGGGGGGTCCTAACTATGGCTACACCTTC. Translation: CASSPVGGPNYGYTF.

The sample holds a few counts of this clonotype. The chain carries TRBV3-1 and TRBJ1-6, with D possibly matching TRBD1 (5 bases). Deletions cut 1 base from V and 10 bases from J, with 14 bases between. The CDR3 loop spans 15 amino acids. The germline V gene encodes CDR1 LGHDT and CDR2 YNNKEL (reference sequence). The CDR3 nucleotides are TGTGCCAGCAGCCAAGCGGCAGGGTCGGGGTCACCCCTCCACTTT. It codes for CASSQAAGSGSPLHF.